These 5 T cell receptor beta chains came from one sample sequenced in a study of CD8 T cells in ankylosing spondylitis. In TCRdb, the 5' RACE reads were re-called with MiXCR into one record per CDR3 protein. This sample yields under 200,000 distinct CDR3 sequences, of which around a tenth are seen a single time; almost 30% belongs to the top ten. The source material was blood, either unsorted or a sorted T cell fraction (not recorded which). The origin of the receptors is a male donor with ankylosing spondylitis or in good health (not recorded which).

This clonotype occurred once. A read error may explain this, as a much larger clone is one base away. This chain uses TRBV7-9 with TRBJ2-1, with D possibly matching TRBD2 (5 bases). Looked up from germline, CDR1 is SEHNR and CDR2 is FQNEAQ (reference sequence). The CDR3 is 12 residues long. The CDR3 coding sequence is TGTGTCAGCAGCGAGGGCAGGAATGAGCAGTTCTTC. It yields the protein CVSSEGRNEQFF.

This clonotype has at least ten counts. This sequence joins TRBV5-5 and TRBJ1-4; 9 bases map to TRBD1. Germline assignment: CDR1 SGHKS and CDR2 YYEKEE (reference sequence). The CDR3 totals 16 residues. The junction had 9 bases not matched to a gene; V was cut back by 4 bases and J by 5 bases. The CDR3 DNA follows: TGTGCCAGCAGCCTGTTTCCGGGACAGGGAAATGAAAAACTGTTTTTT. Protein sequence: CASSLFPGQGNEKLFF.

This clonotype has at least ten counts. The V and J genes are TRBV9 and TRBJ2-5; D is undetermined. Germline CDR1 and CDR2: SGDLS and YYNGEE. With 2 bases removed from V and 5 bases from J, the gap between germline ends came to 16 bases. CDR3 length equals 15 residues. The chain's CDR3 is CASSVEETSRETQYF. The CDR3 DNA follows: TGTGCCAGCAGCGTCGAGGAGACCAGCAGGGAGACCCAGTACTTC.

There are many counts of this clonotype. This rearrangement joins TRBV24-1 to TRBJ2-3; D uncertain. V dropped 3 bases and J dropped 0 bases, with 15 bases sitting between them. CDR3 length: 17 residues. CDR1 and CDR2 from the germline V gene are KGHDR and SFDVKD. CDR3 in DNA: TGTGCCACCAGTGATCCCCCCAATTCCCCTAGCACAGATACGCAGTATTTT. As protein: CATSDPPNSPSTDTQYF.

This clonotype was found a few times. V is TRBV2 and J is TRBJ2-4; D might be TRBD2 (5 bases). This CDR3 contains 11 residues. The germline gives CDR1 SNHLY, CDR2 FYNNEI. Deletions cut 7 bases from V and 7 bases from J, with 8 bases between. CDR3 sequence (DNA): TGTGCCAGCAAAGGCGGGAACATTCAGTACTTC. The encoded protein is CASKGGNIQYF.